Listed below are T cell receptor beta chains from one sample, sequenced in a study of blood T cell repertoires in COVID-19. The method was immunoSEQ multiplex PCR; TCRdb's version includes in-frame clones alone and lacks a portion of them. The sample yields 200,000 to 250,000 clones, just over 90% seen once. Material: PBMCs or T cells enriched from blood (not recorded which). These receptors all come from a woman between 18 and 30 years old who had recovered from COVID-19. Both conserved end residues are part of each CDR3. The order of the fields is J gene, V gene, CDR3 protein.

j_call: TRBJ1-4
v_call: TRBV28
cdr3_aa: CASRTTGIEVEKLFF

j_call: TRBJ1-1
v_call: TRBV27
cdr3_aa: CASSLTADRRGTEAFF

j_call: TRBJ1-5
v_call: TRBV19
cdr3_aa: CASSMSVSQPQHF

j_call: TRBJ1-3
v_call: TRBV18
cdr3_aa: CASSPRGGPGNTIYF

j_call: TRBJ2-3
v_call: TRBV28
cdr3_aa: CASTTSGQSTDTQYF

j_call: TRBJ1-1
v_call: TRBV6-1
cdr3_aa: CASSESVGTGGTAFF

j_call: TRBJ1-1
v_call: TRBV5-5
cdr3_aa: CASSLVAGDTEAFF

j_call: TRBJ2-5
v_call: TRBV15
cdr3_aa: CATSRDPAGGVETQYF

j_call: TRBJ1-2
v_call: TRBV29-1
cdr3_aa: CSVDGDRGLDYGYTF

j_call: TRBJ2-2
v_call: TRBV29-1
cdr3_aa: CSVSGTGVTGELFF

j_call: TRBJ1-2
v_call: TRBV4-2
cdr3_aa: CASSQDTAGYTYGYTF

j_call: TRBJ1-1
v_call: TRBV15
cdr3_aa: CATRVQRAGGSAFF

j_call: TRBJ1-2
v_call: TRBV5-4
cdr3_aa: CASSFESGFYGYTF

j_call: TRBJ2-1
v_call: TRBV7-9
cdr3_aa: CASSLVLAGVEQFF

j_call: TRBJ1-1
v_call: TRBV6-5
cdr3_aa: CASSYGEGNTEAFF

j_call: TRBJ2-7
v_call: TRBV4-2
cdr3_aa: CASSQDLASGGRNEQYF

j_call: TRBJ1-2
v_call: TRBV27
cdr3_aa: CASSLSKYGGASGYTF

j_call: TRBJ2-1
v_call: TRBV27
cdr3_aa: CASSRTHGLYGEQFF

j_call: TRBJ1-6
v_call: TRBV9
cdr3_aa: CASSVRGWNSPLHF

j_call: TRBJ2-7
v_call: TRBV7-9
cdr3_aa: CASSPPLSYEQYF

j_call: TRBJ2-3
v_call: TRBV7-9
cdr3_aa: CASMPSGSTDTQYF

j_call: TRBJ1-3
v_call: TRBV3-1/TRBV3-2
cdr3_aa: CASSRQGFSGNTIYF

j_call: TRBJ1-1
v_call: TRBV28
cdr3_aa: CASSRGGQGTEAFF

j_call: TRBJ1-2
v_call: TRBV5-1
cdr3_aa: CASSPPGQGLSYTF

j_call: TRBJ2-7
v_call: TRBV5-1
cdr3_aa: CASSATGDAYEQYF

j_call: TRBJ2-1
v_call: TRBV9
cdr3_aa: CASSVDSGHWGNEQFF

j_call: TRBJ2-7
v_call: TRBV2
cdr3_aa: CASNRRRQGAHEQYF

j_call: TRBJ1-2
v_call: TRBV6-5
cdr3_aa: CASRSTGSQAGYTF